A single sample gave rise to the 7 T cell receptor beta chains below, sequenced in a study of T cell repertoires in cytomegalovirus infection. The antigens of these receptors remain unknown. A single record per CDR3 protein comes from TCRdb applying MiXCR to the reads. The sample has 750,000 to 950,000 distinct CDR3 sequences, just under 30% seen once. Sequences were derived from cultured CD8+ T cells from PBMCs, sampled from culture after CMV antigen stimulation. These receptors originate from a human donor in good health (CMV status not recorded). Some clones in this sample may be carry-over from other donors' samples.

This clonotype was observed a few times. The CDR3 protein is CASSDLANEQFF. CDR3 bases: TGTGCCAGCAGTGATCTAGCGAATGAGCAGTTCTTC. The rearrangement uses TRBV9 and TRBJ2-1; possible D gene TRBD2, 6 bases. The germline V gene has CDR1 SGDLS and CDR2 YYNGEE. Trimming removed 5 bases at V and 7 bases at J, with 10 bases between. The CDR3 is 12 amino acids. Looking up the rest from reference TRBV9 and TRBJ2-1 gives the full variable domain: DSGVTQTPKHLITATGQRVTLRCSPRSGDLSVYWYQQSLDQGLQFLIQYYNGEERAKGNILERFSAQQFPDLHSELNLSSLELGDSALYFCASSDLANEQFFGPGTRLTVL.

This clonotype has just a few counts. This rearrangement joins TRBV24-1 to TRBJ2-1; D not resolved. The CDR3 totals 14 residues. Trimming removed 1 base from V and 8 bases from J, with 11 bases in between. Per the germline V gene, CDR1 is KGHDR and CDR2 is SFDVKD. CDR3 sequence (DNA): TGTGCCACCAGTGATTTCGATGGGATCGATGAGCAGTTCTTC. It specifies CATSDFDGIDEQFF.

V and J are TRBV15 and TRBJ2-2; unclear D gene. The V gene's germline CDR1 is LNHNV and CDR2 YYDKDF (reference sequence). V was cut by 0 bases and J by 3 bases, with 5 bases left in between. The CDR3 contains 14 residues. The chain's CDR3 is CATSRDRHTGELFF. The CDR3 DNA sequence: TGTGCCACCAGCAGAGACAGGCACACCGGGGAGCTGTTTTTT.

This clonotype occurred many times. The CDR3: CASSSLGLEAFF. The DNA of the CDR3 is TGTGCCAGCAGTTCCCTTGGCCTTGAAGCTTTCTTT. The chain carries TRBV28 and TRBJ1-1; no firm D call. Between the trimmed V and J ends, which lost 4 bases and 7 bases, there was a span of 10 bases. Germline loops: CDR1 MDHEN, CDR2 SYDVKM. CDR3 size: 12 residues. The complete variable domain, with remaining parts taken from reference TRBV28 and TRBJ1-1, reads DVKVTQSSRYLVKRTGEKVFLECVQDMDHENMFWYRQDPGLGLRLIYFSYDVKMKEKGDIPEGYSVSREKKERFSLILESASTNQTSMYLCASSSLGLEAFFGQGTRLTVV.

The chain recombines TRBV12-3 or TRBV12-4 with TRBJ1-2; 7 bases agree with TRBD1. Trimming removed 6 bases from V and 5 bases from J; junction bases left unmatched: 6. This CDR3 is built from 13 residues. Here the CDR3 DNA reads TGTGCCAGCAGACCGGGACAGCATTATGGCTACACCTTC. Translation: CASRPGQHYGYTF.

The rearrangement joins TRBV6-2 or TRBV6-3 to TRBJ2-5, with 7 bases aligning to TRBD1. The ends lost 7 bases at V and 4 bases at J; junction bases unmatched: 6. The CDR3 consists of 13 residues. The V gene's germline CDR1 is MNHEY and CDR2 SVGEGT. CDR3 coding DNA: TGTGCCAGCAAGGTATACAGGGGAGAGACCCAGTACTTC. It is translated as CASKVYRGETQYF.

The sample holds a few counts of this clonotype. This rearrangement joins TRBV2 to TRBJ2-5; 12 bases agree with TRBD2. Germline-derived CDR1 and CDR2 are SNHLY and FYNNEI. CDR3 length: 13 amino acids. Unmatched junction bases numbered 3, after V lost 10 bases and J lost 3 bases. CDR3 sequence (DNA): TGTGCCACCCGGACTAGCGGGGAAGAGACCCAGTACTTC. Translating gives CATRTSGEETQYF. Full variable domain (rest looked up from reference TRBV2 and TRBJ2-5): EPEVTQTPSHQVTQMGQEVILRCVPISNHLYFYWYRQILGQKVEFLVSFYNNEISEKSEIFDDQFSVERPDGSNFTLKIRSTKLEDSAMYFCATRTSGEETQYFGPGTRLLVL.